Sequencing of this T cell receptor beta chain was carried out in a study of untreated major depressive disorder. Whole-study findings and limits: Three preselected Vbeta families were the sole sequencing comparisons.

A remark on this clone: Its target is not known.

Profiling relied on immunoSEQ multiplex PCR, and the TCRdb table lists in-frame clones only, not all of them. There are about 21,000 clones in the sample; 85% to 95% occur only once, and roughly 0.31% lies in the top ten. The germline gives CDR1 SGHNT, CDR2 YYREEE (reference sequence). V lost 6 bases, J lost 5 bases, and 15 bases lay in between. The CDR3 spans 13 residues. Sequencing was done on a sample of CD4+ T cells from PBMCs. V and J are TRBV5-4 and TRBJ2-7, with D perhaps TRBD2 (6 bases). The TCR was taken from a man younger than 40 in good health. The CDR3 region is CASNPRGSHEQYF. The CDR3 DNA follows: TGTGCCAGCAACCCCCGGGGGTCCCACGAGCAGTACTTC. The full variable domain, with the rest looked up from reference TRBV5-4 and TRBJ2-7, is ETGVTQSPTHLIKTRGQQVTLRCSSQSGHNTVSWYQQALGQGPQFIFQYYREEENGRGNFPPRFSGLQFPNYSSELNVNALELDDSALYLCASNPRGSHEQYFGPGTRLTVT.